This is a list of T cell receptor beta chains from one sample in a study of early T cells in non-severe SARS-CoV-2 infection. TCRdb passed the 5' RACE reads through MiXCR, listing each CDR3 protein once. The table lists roughly 100,000 distinct CDR3 sequences, under 15% of them singletons. Sequencing input: whole blood. Every receptor here comes from an adult who was a healthcare worker with PCR-confirmed SARS-CoV-2 infection or an uninfected control (not recorded which). The CDR3 runs from the conserved cysteine through the conserved F or W. A D gene is named only where the DNA matches it firmly. A row's size may be missing; if present it is once, few, many or a size class.

V	J	D	size	CDR3	DNA
TRBV7-3	TRBJ2-3	-	-	CASSLPGSDTQYF	TGTGCCAGCAGCCTGCCTGGGTCGGATACGCAGTATTTT
TRBV11-2	TRBJ2-1	TRBD2	many	CASSFVSGRGGNEQFF	TGTGCCAGCAGCTTTGTGAGCGGGAGAGGAGGCAATGAGCAGTTCTTC
TRBV2	TRBJ2-1	-	few	CATGVTSSYNEQFF	TGTGCCACTGGGGTCACAAGCTCCTACAATGAGCAGTTCTTC
TRBV7-9	TRBJ2-2	-	few	CASSFSSTGELFF	TGTGCCAGCAGCTTTTCTTCCACCGGGGAGCTGTTTTTT
TRBV24-1	TRBJ2-1	-	-	CATSPGTGQFF	TGTGCCACCAGTCCTGGAACTGGGCAGTTCTTC
TRBV2	TRBJ1-1	-	many	CASSEGGARGTEAFF	TGTGCCAGCAGTGAAGGGGGAGCTCGAGGCACTGAAGCTTTCTTT
TRBV7-3	TRBJ2-1	-	few	CASSAQGSSYNEQFF	TGTGCCAGCAGCGCGCAGGGCAGCTCCTACAATGAGCAGTTCTTC
TRBV18	TRBJ2-5	-	few	CASSPRGGVEETQYF	TGTGCCAGCTCACCGAGAGGGGGAGTGGAGGAGACCCAGTACTTC
TRBV19	TRBJ2-1	-	-	CASSFRDEQFF	TGTGCCAGTAGTTTCCGAGATGAGCAGTTCTTC
TRBV6-2/TRBV6-3	TRBJ1-2	-	many	CASSYGGYGYTF	TGTGCCAGCAGTTACGGCGGCTATGGCTACACCTTC
TRBV6-1	TRBJ2-1	TRBD2	many	CASSERRVRGNEQFF	TGTGCCAGCAGTGAAAGACGGGTGCGGGGGAATGAGCAGTTCTTC
TRBV13	TRBJ2-1	-	many	CASSGGPGKGSEQFF	TGTGCCAGCAGCGGGGGACCCGGGAAGGGGAGTGAGCAGTTCTTC
TRBV20-1	TRBJ1-5	-	-	CSASRQGGQPQHF	TGCAGTGCTAGTCGGCAGGGAGGTCAACCCCAGCATTTT
TRBV12-3/TRBV12-4	TRBJ2-5	-	-	CASSLDSSEETQYF	TGTGCCAGCAGTTTAGATAGTAGCGAAGAGACCCAGTACTTC
TRBV7-9	TRBJ2-2	-	many	CASSLGKGANTGELFF	TGTGCCAGCAGCTTAGGAAAGGGAGCGAACACCGGGGAGCTGTTTTTT
TRBV29-1	TRBJ2-2	-	-	CSVGLSAGELFF	TGCAGCGTCGGCCTCTCCGCCGGGGAGCTGTTTTTT
TRBV18	TRBJ1-6	-	-	CASSPSRQVTNSPLHF	TGTGCCAGCTCACCCTCCCGGCAGGTTACGAATTCACCCCTCCACTTT